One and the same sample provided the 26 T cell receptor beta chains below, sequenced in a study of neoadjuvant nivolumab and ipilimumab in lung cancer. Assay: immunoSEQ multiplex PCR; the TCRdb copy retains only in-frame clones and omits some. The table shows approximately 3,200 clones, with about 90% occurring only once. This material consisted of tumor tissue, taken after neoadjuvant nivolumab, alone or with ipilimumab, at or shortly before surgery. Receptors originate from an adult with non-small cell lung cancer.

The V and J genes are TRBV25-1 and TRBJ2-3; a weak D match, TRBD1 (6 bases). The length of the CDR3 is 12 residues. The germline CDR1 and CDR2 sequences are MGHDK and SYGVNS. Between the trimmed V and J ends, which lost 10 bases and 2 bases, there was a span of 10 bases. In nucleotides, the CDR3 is TGTGCCACGCAGGGGAACACAGATACGCAGTATTTT. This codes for CATQGNTDTQYF.

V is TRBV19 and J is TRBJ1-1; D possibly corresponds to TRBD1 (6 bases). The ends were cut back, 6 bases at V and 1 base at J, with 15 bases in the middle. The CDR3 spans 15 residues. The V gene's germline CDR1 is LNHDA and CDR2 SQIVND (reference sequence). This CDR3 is CASRGAAGGNTEAFF. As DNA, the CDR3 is TGTGCCAGTAGGGGGGCAGCAGGAGGGAACACTGAAGCTTTCTTT.

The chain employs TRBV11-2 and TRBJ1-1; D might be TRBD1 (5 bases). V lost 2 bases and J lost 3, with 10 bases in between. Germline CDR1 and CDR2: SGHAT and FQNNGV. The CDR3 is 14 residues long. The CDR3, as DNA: TGTGCCAGCAGCTTAAGGGGTGGTGACACTGAAGCTTTCTTT. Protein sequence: CASSLRGGDTEAFF.

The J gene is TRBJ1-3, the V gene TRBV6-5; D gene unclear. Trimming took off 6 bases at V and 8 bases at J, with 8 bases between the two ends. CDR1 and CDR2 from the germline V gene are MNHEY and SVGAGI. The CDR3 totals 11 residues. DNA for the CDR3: TGTGCCAGCAGATTATACGACACCATATATTTT. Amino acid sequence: CASRLYDTIYF.

The chain's CDR3 is CASSPIKELGQYF. As DNA, the CDR3 is TGTGCCAGCAGCCCGATAAAGGAGCTCGGGCAGTACTTC. The rearrangement joins TRBV7-9 to TRBJ2-7; unclear D gene. The CDR3 runs to 13 residues. Germline values: CDR1 SEHNR, CDR2 FQNEAQ (reference sequence). Trimming shortened V by 5 bases and J by 9 bases, and 17 bases separated the two germline ends.

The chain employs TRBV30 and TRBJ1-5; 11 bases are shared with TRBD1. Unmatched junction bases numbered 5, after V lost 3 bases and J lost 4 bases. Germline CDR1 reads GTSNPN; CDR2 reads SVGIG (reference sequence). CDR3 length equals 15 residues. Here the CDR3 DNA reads TGTGCCTGGAGGCCCCGGGACAGGGGGAATCAGCCCCAGCATTTT. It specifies CAWRPRDRGNQPQHF.

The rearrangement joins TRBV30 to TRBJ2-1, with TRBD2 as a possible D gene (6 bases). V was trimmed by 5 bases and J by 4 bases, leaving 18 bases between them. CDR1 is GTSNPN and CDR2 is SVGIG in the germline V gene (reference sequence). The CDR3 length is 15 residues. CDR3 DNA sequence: TGTGCCTGGGTTCCCCGTGAGGGGAGGTACAATGAGCAGTTCTTC. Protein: CAWVPREGRYNEQFF. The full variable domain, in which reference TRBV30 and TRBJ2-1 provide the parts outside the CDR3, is SQTIHQWPATLVQPVGSPLSLECTVEGTSNPNLYWYRQAAGRGLQLLFYSVGIGQISSEVPQNLSASRPQDRQFILSSKKLLLSDSGFYLCAWVPREGRYNEQFFGPGTRLTVL.

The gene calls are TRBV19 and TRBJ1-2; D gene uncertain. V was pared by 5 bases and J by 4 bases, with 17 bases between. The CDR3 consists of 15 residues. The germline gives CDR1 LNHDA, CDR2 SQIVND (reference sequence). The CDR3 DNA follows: TGTGCCAGTAGTGTGCACTCTGGACTCGTCTATGGCTACACCTTC. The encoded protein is CASSVHSGLVYGYTF.

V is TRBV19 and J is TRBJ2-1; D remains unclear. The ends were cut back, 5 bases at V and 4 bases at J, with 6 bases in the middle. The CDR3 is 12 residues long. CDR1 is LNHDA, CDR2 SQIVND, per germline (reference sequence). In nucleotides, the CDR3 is TGTGCCAGTAGTTCCGATTACAATGAGCAGTTCTTC. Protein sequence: CASSSDYNEQFF. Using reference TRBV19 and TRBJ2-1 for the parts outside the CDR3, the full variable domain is DGGITQSPKYLFRKEGQNVTLSCEQNLNHDAMYWYRQDPGQGLRLIYYSQIVNDFQKGDIAEGYSVSREKKESFPLTVTSAQKNPTAFYLCASSSDYNEQFFGPGTRLTVL.

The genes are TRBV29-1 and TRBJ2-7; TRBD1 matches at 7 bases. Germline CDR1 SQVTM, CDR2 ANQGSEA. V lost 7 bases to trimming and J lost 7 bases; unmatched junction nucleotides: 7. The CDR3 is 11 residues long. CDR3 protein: CSATMTGEQYF. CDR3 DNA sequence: TGCAGCGCTACCATGACAGGGGAGCAGTACTTC.

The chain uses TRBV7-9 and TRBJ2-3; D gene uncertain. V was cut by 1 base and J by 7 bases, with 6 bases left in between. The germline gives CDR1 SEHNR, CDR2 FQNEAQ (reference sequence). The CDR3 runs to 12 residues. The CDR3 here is CASSLVGNTQYF. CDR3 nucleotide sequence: TGTGCCAGCAGCTTAGTGGGGAATACGCAGTATTTT.

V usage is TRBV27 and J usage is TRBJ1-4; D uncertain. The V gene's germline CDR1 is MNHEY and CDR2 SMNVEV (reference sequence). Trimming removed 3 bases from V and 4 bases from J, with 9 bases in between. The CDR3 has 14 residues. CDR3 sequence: CASSFGSSNEKLFF. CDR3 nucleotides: TGTGCCAGCAGTTTTGGATCGAGTAATGAAAAACTGTTTTTT.

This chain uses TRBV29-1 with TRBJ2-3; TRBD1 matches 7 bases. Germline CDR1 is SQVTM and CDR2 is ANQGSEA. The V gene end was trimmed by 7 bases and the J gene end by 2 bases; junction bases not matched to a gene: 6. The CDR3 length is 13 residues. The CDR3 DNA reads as TGCAGCGGTAAAACAGGGGCCACAGATACGCAGTATTTT. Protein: CSGKTGATDTQYF.

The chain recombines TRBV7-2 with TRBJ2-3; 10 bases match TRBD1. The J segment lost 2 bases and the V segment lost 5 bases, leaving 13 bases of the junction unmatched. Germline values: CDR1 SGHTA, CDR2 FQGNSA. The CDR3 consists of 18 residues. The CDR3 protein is CASSTPSRGQGLTDTQYF. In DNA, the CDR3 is TGTGCCAGCAGCACACCGAGTAGGGGACAGGGGCTCACAGATACGCAGTATTTT.

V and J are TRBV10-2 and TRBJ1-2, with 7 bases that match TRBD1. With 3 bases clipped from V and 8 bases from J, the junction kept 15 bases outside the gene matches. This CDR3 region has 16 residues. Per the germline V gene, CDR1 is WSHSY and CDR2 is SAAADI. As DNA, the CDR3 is TGCGCCAGCAGTGACCCGCCATTAGCGACAGGGCAGGGCTACACCTTC. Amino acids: CASSDPPLATGQGYTF.

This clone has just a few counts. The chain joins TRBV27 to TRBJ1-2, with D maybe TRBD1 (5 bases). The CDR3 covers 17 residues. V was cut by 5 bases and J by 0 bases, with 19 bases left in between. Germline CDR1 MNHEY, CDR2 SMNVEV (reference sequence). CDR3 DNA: TGTGCCAGCAGTCCCGACTTGTTTGGGGGGGCTAACTATGGCTACACCTTC. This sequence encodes CASSPDLFGGANYGYTF.

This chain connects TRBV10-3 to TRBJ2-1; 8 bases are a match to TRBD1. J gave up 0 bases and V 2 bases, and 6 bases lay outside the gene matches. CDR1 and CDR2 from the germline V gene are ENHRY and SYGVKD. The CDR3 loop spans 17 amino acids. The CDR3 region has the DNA TGTGCCATCAGTGAGCTTGGACAGGGAAACTCCTACAATGAGCAGTTCTTC. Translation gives CAISELGQGNSYNEQFF.

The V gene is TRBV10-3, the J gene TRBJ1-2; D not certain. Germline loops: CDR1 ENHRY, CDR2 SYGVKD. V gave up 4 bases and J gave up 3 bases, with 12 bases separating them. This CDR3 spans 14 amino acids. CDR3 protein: CAISGRDGDYGYTF. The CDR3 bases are TGTGCCATCAGTGGGAGGGATGGCGACTATGGCTACACCTTC.

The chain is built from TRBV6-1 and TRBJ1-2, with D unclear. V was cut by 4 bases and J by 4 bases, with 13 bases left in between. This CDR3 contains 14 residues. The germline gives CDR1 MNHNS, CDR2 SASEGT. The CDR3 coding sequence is TGTGCCAGCAGTGGAAGGGCCGAGGGCTATGGCTACACCTTC. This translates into CASSGRAEGYGYTF.

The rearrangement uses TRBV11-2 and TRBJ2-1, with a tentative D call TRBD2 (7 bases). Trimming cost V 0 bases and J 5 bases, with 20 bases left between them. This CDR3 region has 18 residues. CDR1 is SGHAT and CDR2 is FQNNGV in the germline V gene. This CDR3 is CASSLEDRGTGRDNEQFF. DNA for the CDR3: TGTGCCAGCAGCTTAGAGGATCGGGGCACAGGGAGGGACAATGAGCAGTTCTTC. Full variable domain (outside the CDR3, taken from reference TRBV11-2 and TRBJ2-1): EAGVAQSPRYKIIEKRQSVAFWCNPISGHATLYWYQQILGQGPKLLIQFQNNGVVDDSQLPKDRFSAERLKGVDSTLKIQPAKLEDSAVYLCASSLEDRGTGRDNEQFFGPGTRLTVL.

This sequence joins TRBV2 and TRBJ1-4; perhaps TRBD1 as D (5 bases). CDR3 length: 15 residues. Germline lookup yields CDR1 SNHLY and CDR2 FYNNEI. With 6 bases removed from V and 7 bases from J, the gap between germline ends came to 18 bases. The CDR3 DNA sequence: TGTGCCAGCAGACTTAAAGGGACCGCGGGTGAAAAACTGTTTTTT. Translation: CASRLKGTAGEKLFF.

CDR3: CASSLGGRAYEQYF. The CDR3 bases are TGTGCCAGCAGTTTAGGCGGGAGGGCCTACGAGCAGTACTTC. The chain joins TRBV27 to TRBJ2-7, with 9 positions matching TRBD2. V was clipped by 2 bases and J by 2 bases; unmatched bases: 1. CDR3 length equals 14 residues. Germline V gene sequence: CDR1 MNHEY, CDR2 SMNVEV (reference sequence).

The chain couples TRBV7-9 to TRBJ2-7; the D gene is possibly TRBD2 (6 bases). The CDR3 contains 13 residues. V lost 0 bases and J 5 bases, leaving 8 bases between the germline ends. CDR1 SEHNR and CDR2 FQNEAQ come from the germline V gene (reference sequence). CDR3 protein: CASSLAGEDEQYF. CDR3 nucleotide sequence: TGTGCCAGCAGCTTAGCTGGGGAGGACGAGCAGTACTTC.

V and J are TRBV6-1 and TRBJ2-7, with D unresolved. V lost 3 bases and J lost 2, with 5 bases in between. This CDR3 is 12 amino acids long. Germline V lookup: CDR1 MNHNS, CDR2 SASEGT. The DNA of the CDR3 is TGTGCCAGCAGTGACCAGACCTACGAGCAGTACTTC. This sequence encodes CASSDQTYEQYF.

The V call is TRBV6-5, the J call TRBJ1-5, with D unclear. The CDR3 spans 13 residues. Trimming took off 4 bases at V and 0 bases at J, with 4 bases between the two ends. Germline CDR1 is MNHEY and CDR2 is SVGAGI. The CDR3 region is CASSSDSNQPQHF. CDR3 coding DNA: TGTGCCAGCAGTTCGGATAGCAATCAGCCCCAGCATTTT.

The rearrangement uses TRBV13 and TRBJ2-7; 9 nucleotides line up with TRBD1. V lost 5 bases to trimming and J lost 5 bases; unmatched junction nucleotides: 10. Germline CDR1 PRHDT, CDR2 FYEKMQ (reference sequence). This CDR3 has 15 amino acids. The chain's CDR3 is CASSPRTGDRDEQYF. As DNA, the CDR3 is TGTGCCAGCAGCCCGAGGACAGGGGATCGGGACGAGCAGTACTTC.